These T cell receptor beta chains were read from a single sample in a study of T cells in Graves' hyperthyroidism and ophthalmopathy. MiXCR, run by TCRdb on the multiplex PCR reads, gives a single entry per CDR3 protein. The data show approximately 430,000 distinct CDR3 sequences, approximately 14% seen once. The specimen was blood. The receptors here all came from a man younger than 30 with Graves' ophthalmopathy. Each CDR3 is given with its conserved first and last residue. A D gene is named only where the DNA matches it firmly. For some rows the clone size is stated as once, few or many, or as a class when expanded; others skip it.

clone_size j_call d_call v_call cdr3_aa cdr3_nt
. TRBJ2-5 TRBD2 TRBV7-9 CTSSLIAGGSETQYF TGTACCAGCAGCTTAATAGCGGGAGGTTCGGAGACCCAGTACTTC
. TRBJ2-1 . TRBV2 CASSFLDSSYGDEQFF TGTGCCAGCAGCTTCCTGGACAGTTCATACGGGGATGAGCAGTTCTTC
many TRBJ2-3 TRBD2 TRBV20-1 CSAVLAGGDTQYF TGCAGTGCCGTACTAGCGGGAGGAGATACGCAGTATTTT
many TRBJ2-7 TRBD2 TRBV27 CASSRGTSGTYEQYF TGTGCCAGCAGTCGCGGGACTAGCGGTACCTACGAGCAGTACTTC
. TRBJ2-6 . TRBV11-3 CASSLQGPGANVLTF TGTGCCAGCAGCTTACAGGGGCCTGGGGCCAACGTCCTGACTTTC
many TRBJ2-5 . TRBV12-3/TRBV12-4 CASILSTASETQYF TGTGCCAGCATTCTAAGCACGGCATCAGAGACCCAGTACTTC
few TRBJ2-5 . TRBV6-2/TRBV6-3 CASSYSMGGGQSWFPETQYF TGTGCCAGCAGTTACTCGATGGGGGGGGGCCAGAGCTGGTTCCCAGAGACCCAGTACTTC
few TRBJ2-3 . TRBV19 CASSTLHTDTQYF TGTGCCAGTAGTACGCTCCACACAGATACGCAGTATTTT
. TRBJ1-1 . TRBV30 CAWSPIWRTEAFF TGTGCCTGGAGTCCTATTTGGCGCACTGAAGCTTTCTTT
many TRBJ1-2 . TRBV20-1 CSARKGDGYTF TGCAGTGCCCGGAAGGGGGATGGCTACACCTTC
. TRBJ2-2 . TRBV20-1 CSATRSNTGELFF TGCAGTGCTACCCGATCGAACACCGGGGAGCTGTTTTTT
. TRBJ1-5 TRBD1 TRBV9 CASSLGQVNQPQHF TGTGCCAGCAGCCTCGGACAGGTCAATCAGCCCCAGCATTTT
few TRBJ1-1 . TRBV7-9 CASRLQTISMNTEAFF TGTGCCAGCAGGTTGCAGACTATTTCCATGAACACTGAAGCTTTCTTT
many TRBJ2-3 . TRBV5-1 CASGPMGEGTQYF TGCGCCAGCGGCCCTATGGGTGAGGGAACGCAGTATTTT
medium-sized TRBJ2-7 TRBD2 TRBV20-1 CSARGGSGRSSYEQYF TGCAGTGCTAGGGGCGGAAGCGGGAGGAGCTCCTACGAGCAGTACTTC
many TRBJ2-3 TRBD2 TRBV3-1 CASSQGSGSGRGTQYF TGTGCCAGCAGCCAAGGGAGCGGGTCGGGGCGGGGGACGCAGTATTTT
many TRBJ2-1 . TRBV2 CASSPPWAGQYNEQFF TGTGCCAGCAGTCCCCCCTGGGCGGGGCAATACAATGAGCAGTTCTTC
many TRBJ2-1 TRBD2 TRBV24-1 CATSDGTSRHEQFF TGTGCCACCAGTGATGGGACTAGCCGTCATGAGCAGTTCTTC
many TRBJ2-7 TRBD1 TRBV5-1 CASSGTGDSYEQYF TGCGCCAGCAGCGGAACAGGGGACTCCTACGAGCAGTACTTC
many TRBJ2-2 . TRBV10-3 CAISSARGPEPGELFF TGTGCCATCAGTTCGGCGCGGGGGCCGGAACCCGGGGAGCTGTTTTTT
many TRBJ2-1 TRBD1 TRBV27 CASSFAGTGGGNEQFF TGTGCCAGCAGTTTCGCCGGGACAGGGGGGGGAAATGAGCAGTTCTTC
many TRBJ2-7 . TRBV7-9 CASTRVGGHEQYF TGTGCCAGCACCCGTGTTGGGGGCCACGAGCAGTACTTC
many TRBJ2-7 TRBD1 TRBV29-1 CSVRDRDKTYEQYF TGCAGCGTGAGGGACAGGGACAAAACCTACGAGCAGTACTTC
. TRBJ2-2 TRBD2 TRBV10-3 CATLAGSRNGELFF TGTGCCACATTAGCGGGATCGCGGAACGGGGAGCTGTTTTTT
. TRBJ2-7 TRBD1 TRBV11-1 CASSPRDRAHEQYF TGTGCCAGCAGCCCCCGGGACAGGGCCCACGAGCAGTACTTC
many TRBJ2-5 TRBD1 TRBV18 CASSQQGSQETQYF TGTGCCAGCTCACAACAGGGGTCACAAGAGACCCAGTACTTC
many TRBJ2-1 TRBD2 TRBV20-1 CSARVRSGRVNEQFF TGCAGTGCTAGAGTCCGTAGCGGGAGAGTTAATGAGCAGTTCTTC
many TRBJ2-5 . TRBV11-2 CASSSGLSETQYF TGTGCCAGCAGCTCAGGACTATCCGAGACCCAGTACTTC
few TRBJ2-1 . TRBV6-1 CASSLSLGDEQFF TGTGCCAGCAGCCTTTCTCTCGGGGATGAGCAGTTCTTC
few TRBJ1-5 . TRBV18 CASSPSRGSQPQHF TGTGCCAGCTCGCCGTCCAGGGGATCTCAGCCCCAGCATTTT
few TRBJ1-1 TRBD1 TRBV20-1 CSARKGAGNTEAFF TGCAGTGCTAGAAAGGGGGCCGGGAACACTGAAGCTTTCTTT
many TRBJ2-3 TRBD2 TRBV12-3/TRBV12-4 CASSSALSGGAVDTQYF TGTGCCAGCAGTTCCGCCCTTAGCGGGGGGGCGGTAGATACGCAGTATTTT
many TRBJ1-2 TRBD1 TRBV29-1 CSVTGANYGYTF TGCAGCGTTACAGGGGCTAACTATGGCTACACCTTC
many TRBJ2-5 . TRBV30 CAWSAGTGRTQYF TGTGCCTGGAGTGCTGGGACGGGAAGGACCCAGTACTTC
many TRBJ2-1 TRBD2 TRBV11-2 CASSLAAGEVHNEQFF TGTGCCAGCAGCTTAGCGGCGGGAGAGGTCCACAATGAGCAGTTCTTC
. TRBJ1-1 TRBD1 TRBV7-9 CASSAGRGVNTEAFF TGTGCCAGCAGCGCTGGCAGGGGGGTGAACACTGAAGCTTTCTTT
many TRBJ2-7 . TRBV3-1 CASSQGRGQGTYEQYF TGTGCCAGCAGCCAAGGCCGAGGTCAGGGGACCTACGAGCAGTACTTC
. TRBJ1-5 . TRBV20-1 CSTRDRSSNRQPQHF TGCAGTACTAGAGATAGGTCCAGTAACAGGCAGCCCCAGCATTTT
many TRBJ2-7 TRBD1 TRBV10-2 CASGSLGTAPYEQYF TGCGCCAGCGGGAGCCTCGGGACAGCCCCTTACGAGCAGTACTTC
many TRBJ2-1 . TRBV2 CASARTSSSSYNEQFF TGTGCCAGCGCAAGAACTAGCTCCAGCTCCTACAATGAGCAGTTCTTC
many TRBJ2-1 . TRBV6-1 CASSEQGIEQFF TGTGCCAGCAGTGAGCAGGGTATTGAGCAGTTCTTC
many TRBJ1-1 . TRBV20-1 CSARDRPGAGTEAFF TGCAGTGCTAGAGATCGCCCAGGTGCAGGCACTGAAGCTTTCTTT
many TRBJ2-3 TRBD2 TRBV7-6 CASSHPGGLAGADTQYF TGTGCCAGCAGCCACCCGGGAGGGCTAGCGGGGGCAGATACGCAGTATTTT
. TRBJ1-2 . TRBV30 CAWQSQTGLFYGYTF TGTGCCTGGCAATCACAAACAGGGCTCTTCTATGGCTACACCTTC
. TRBJ1-2 TRBD1 TRBV18 CASSPPGQAILYGYTF TGTGCCAGCTCACCACCGGGACAGGCGATTCTCTATGGCTACACCTTC
many TRBJ2-7 . TRBV6-1 CASSRTLISYEQYF TGTGCCAGCAGCCGGACTCTCATCTCGTACGAGCAGTACTTC
few TRBJ2-3 . TRBV20-1 CSASGVPTDTQYF TGCAGTGCTAGTGGAGTCCCCACAGATACGCAGTATTTT
many TRBJ2-1 TRBD2 TRBV7-6 CASSLRTSGGAYNEQFF TGTGCCAGCAGCTTGAGGACTAGCGGGGGGGCCTACAATGAGCAGTTCTTC
many TRBJ1-2 . TRBV7-9 CASSFRVTPSPLRGYTF TGTGCCAGCAGTTTCCGGGTGACTCCGAGCCCCCTGCGTGGCTACACCTTC
many TRBJ2-2 . TRBV24-1 CATSARLASGELFF TGTGCCACCAGTGCCAGACTGGCGTCAGGGGAGCTGTTTTTT
many TRBJ2-6 . TRBV11-2 CASSLDSGAGANVLTF TGTGCCAGCAGCTTAGATTCAGGGGCTGGGGCCAACGTCCTGACTTTC
many TRBJ2-7 TRBD2 TRBV4-1 CASSRRGAIYEQYF TGCGCCAGCAGCCGGCGGGGGGCGATCTACGAGCAGTACTTC
many TRBJ1-1 . TRBV24-1 CATRRNNEAFF TGTGCCACCAGGAGGAACAATGAAGCTTTCTTT
many TRBJ2-3 TRBD2 TRBV5-1 CASSRRYRLAGYGTDTQYF TGCGCCAGCAGCCGCCGATATCGGCTAGCGGGATACGGCACAGATACGCAGTATTTT
many TRBJ2-3 TRBD2 TRBV5-1 CASSLGRELTDTQYF TGCGCCAGCAGCTTGGGGCGGGAGCTCACAGATACGCAGTATTTT